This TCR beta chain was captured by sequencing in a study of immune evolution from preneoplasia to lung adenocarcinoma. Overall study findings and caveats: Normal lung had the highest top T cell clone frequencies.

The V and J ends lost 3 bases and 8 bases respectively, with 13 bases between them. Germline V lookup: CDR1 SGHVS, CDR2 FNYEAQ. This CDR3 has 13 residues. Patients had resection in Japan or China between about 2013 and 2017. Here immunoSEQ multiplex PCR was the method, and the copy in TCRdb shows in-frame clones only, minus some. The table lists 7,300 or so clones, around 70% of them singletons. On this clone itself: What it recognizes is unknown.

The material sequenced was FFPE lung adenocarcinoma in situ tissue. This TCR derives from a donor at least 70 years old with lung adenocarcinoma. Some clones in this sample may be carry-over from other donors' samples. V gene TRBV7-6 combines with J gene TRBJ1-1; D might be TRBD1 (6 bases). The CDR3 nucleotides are TGTGCCAGCAGCTTCGGCTACAGGGAAGAAGCTTTCTTT. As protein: CASSFGYREEAFF.